This TCR beta chain was identified during a study of OX40 agonist ivuxolimab in advanced cancers. Study overall: A history of anti-PD-1, anti-PD-L1 or anti-CTLA-4 therapy was acceptable, and roughly 40% had some.

This CDR3 has 16 amino acids. Germline-derived CDR1 and CDR2 are SGHRS and YFSETQ. V lost 0 bases and J lost 1, with 11 bases in between. Clones were sequenced by immunoSEQ multiplex PCR, and TCRdb holds only the in-frame ones, with some missing. Seen here are some 74,000 clones, roughly 90% observed once, and the top ten hold roughly 0.98%. This clonotype originated in an adult with an advanced solid tumor such as melanoma, head and neck, liver or kidney cancer. Sequences were derived from CD4+ or CD8+ T cells sorted from blood, sampled in a trial of the OX40 agonist ivuxolimab. This sequence joins TRBV5-1 and TRBJ1-3; the D gene is possibly TRBD1 (5 bases). In DNA form, the CDR3 reads TGCGCCAGCAGCTTGGCGACGACAGAGTCTGGAAACACCATATATTTT. Protein product: CASSLATTESGNTIYF.